Listed below are T cell receptor beta chains from one sample, sequenced in a study of OX40 agonist ivuxolimab in advanced cancers. Measured with immunoSEQ multiplex PCR; TCRdb has only the in-frame clones, and not every one. There are about 53,000 clones in the sample; approximately 84% occur only once, and around 4.3% lies in the top ten. Here the sequenced sample was CD4+ or CD8+ T cells sorted from blood, taken in a trial of the OX40 agonist ivuxolimab. Every receptor here comes from an adult with an advanced solid tumor such as melanoma, head and neck, liver or kidney cancer. The CDR3 runs from the conserved cysteine through the conserved F or W. Fields, in order: D gene, clone size, J gene, V gene, CDR3 DNA, CDR3 protein. A D gene is named only where the DNA matches it firmly. The size field is filled for only some rows; it gives once, few, many or a size class.

- - TRBJ2-5 TRBV4-2 TGTGCCAGCAGCCAAGTTAGACTAGATGGTGGGGAAGGGACCCAGTACTTC CASSQVRLDGGEGTQYF
TRBD1 - TRBJ2-5 TRBV5-4 TGTGCCAGCAGCTTGGGGGACAGTCAAGAGACCCAGTACTTC CASSLGDSQETQYF
- - TRBJ2-2 TRBV19 TGTGCCAGTAGTCTTGGTAACTTGGGCGCCGGGGAGCTGTTTTTT CASSLGNLGAGELFF
- - TRBJ2-5 TRBV5-1 TGCGCCAGCAGCCTAGGCCAAGAGACCCAGTACTTC CASSLGQETQYF
- - TRBJ1-1 TRBV10-3 TGTGCCATCAATGGGGGCCAGGGCACTGAAGCTTTCTTT CAINGGQGTEAFF
TRBD2 - TRBJ2-7 TRBV14 TGTGCCAGCAGCCAAGCCCGGACTAGCGGGAGCTCCTACGAGCAGTACTTC CASSQARTSGSSYEQYF
TRBD2 - TRBJ2-3 TRBV27 TGTGCCAGCAGTTTTGGGGTTAGAACTAGCGGGAGCCCAGATACGCAGTATTTT CASSFGVRTSGSPDTQYF
- - TRBJ2-1 TRBV2 TGTGCCAGCAGTAGTAGCGGTTACAATGAGCAGTTCTTC CASSSSGYNEQFF
- - TRBJ1-1 TRBV6-1 TGTGCCAGCAGTGAAACAGGTAACACTGAAGCTTTCTTT CASSETGNTEAFF
- - TRBJ2-5 TRBV5-5 TGTGCCAGCAGCTTGGCCGGTTTGGAGACCCAGTACTTC CASSLAGLETQYF
TRBD1 once TRBJ2-7 TRBV19 TGTGCCAGTAGTAACTTGGACAGGGGAGAAAATATCTTC CASSNLDRGENIF
- - TRBJ1-2 TRBV25-1 TGTGCCAGCAGTGATGGCGGGGGGTCTTCCAACTATGGCTACACCTTC CASSDGGGSSNYGYTF
- - TRBJ2-3 TRBV28 TGTGCCAGCAGTTCACCCGGGGGTTCGGGGGATACGCAGTATTTT CASSSPGGSGDTQYF
- - TRBJ2-7 TRBV5-1 TGCGCCAGCAGCTTGGCACCTGGCACAACCTACGAGCAGTACTTC CASSLAPGTTYEQYF
- - TRBJ2-2 TRBV5-1 TGCGCCAGCAGCGAGGATAGGGTTATCGGGGAGCTGTTTTTT CASSEDRVIGELFF
- - TRBJ2-5 TRBV21-1 TGTGCCAGCAGCAAGGTCGGAGAGACCCAGTACTTC CASSKVGETQYF
- - TRBJ2-7 TRBV9 TGTGCCAGCAGCCGGACCCCATCCTACGAGCAGTACTTC CASSRTPSYEQYF
TRBD1 once TRBJ1-6 TRBV9 TGTGCCAGCAGCTCTGGGGGGACAGGGGTTTCACCCCTCCACTTT CASSSGGTGVSPLHF
- - TRBJ1-1 TRBV25-1 TGTGCCAGCAGTGATAACCTGAACACTGAAGCTTTCTTT CASSDNLNTEAFF
- - TRBJ2-7 TRBV7-2 TGTGCCAGCAGCCCCGACAGAAATTACGAGCAGTACTTC CASSPDRNYEQYF
- - TRBJ2-1 TRBV29-1 TGCAGCGTTGGATCCCCCAGGGGGGTTAACAATGAGCAGTTCTTC CSVGSPRGVNNEQFF
TRBD1 - TRBJ2-3 TRBV7-3 TGTGCCAGCAGCCTAATTCAGGGGGCACGTGATACGCAGTATTTT CASSLIQGARDTQYF
- once TRBJ2-2 TRBV7-9 TGTGCCAGCAGCGTAGTTGCGGGCTTGAACACCGGGGAGCTGTTTTTT CASSVVAGLNTGELFF
TRBD2 - TRBJ2-5 TRBV7-2 TGTGCCAGCAGCCTCGGGACTAGCGGATATCAAGAGACCCAGTACTTC CASSLGTSGYQETQYF
- - TRBJ1-1 TRBV5-1 TGCGCCAGCAGCTTGGTTGGACAGAAGAACACTGAAGCTTTCTTT CASSLVGQKNTEAFF
TRBD2 - TRBJ2-1 TRBV19 TGTGCCAGTAGTCTATTCAGGGCGGGACTATACAATGAGCAGTTCTTC CASSLFRAGLYNEQFF
TRBD2 - TRBJ2-5 TRBV7-9 TGTGCCAGCAGCTTAACGCTAGCGGGCACACAAGAGACCCAGTACTTC CASSLTLAGTQETQYF
- - TRBJ2-2 TRBV27 TGTGCCAGCAGATTGGCAGGGCGGATAGACACCGGGGAGCTGTTTTTT CASRLAGRIDTGELFF
- - TRBJ2-7 TRBV5-8 TGTGCCAGCAGCCAAGATTACAATTTGGCAGGGTACGAGCAGTACTTC CASSQDYNLAGYEQYF
TRBD1 - TRBJ2-7 TRBV11-3 TGTGCCAGCAGCTCTGGGACAGGGAGGGTTGAGCAGTACTTC CASSSGTGRVEQYF
TRBD1 once TRBJ2-5 TRBV7-6 TGTGCCAGCAGCTCCCAGCCGGGACAGCTAGGTGAGACCCAGTACTTC CASSSQPGQLGETQYF
TRBD1 - TRBJ2-2 TRBV10-3 TGTGCCATCAGGGCCGGGACAGAGACCGGGGAGCTGTTTTTT CAIRAGTETGELFF
- - TRBJ2-1 TRBV7-2 TGTGCCAGCAGCTTAGCGGCTATGGGTGAGCAGTTCTTC CASSLAAMGEQFF
- few TRBJ1-1 TRBV7-2 TGTGCCAGCAGCTTAGTCGGGGACGTTAGGGCCACTGAAGCTTTCTTT CASSLVGDVRATEAFF
- - TRBJ1-2 TRBV19 TGTGCCTGCGGCCACTATGGCTACACCTTC CACGHYGYTF
- - TRBJ2-7 TRBV11-2 TGTGCCAGCAGCTTACCTGGGAGTGTCTACGAGCAGTGCTTC CASSLPGSVYEQCF
- - TRBJ1-6 TRBV9 TGTGCCAGCAGCATCTCCGATAATTCACCCCTCCACTTT CASSISDNSPLHF
- - TRBJ2-1 TRBV7-7 TGTGCCAGCAGCTTAGCGACGGAGGAGACTGAGCAGTTCTTC CASSLATEETEQFF
- - TRBJ2-5 TRBV7-2 TGTGCCAGCAGCCCTAACAGGGGCGGGAGTTTCGGTGAGACCCAGTACTTC CASSPNRGGSFGETQYF
TRBD1 - TRBJ1-4 TRBV5-1 TGCGCCAGCAGCCGTACAGGGGGGATTGGGAATGAAAAACTGTTTTTT CASSRTGGIGNEKLFF
- - TRBJ2-5 TRBV25-1 TGTGCCAGCAGTGAATTTGGAGGGGTGGAGACCCAGTACTTC CASSEFGGVETQYF
TRBD1 once TRBJ1-1 TRBV5-1 TGCGCCAGCAGCTTGGTTGGGACAGGGGGCCAGTACACTGAAGCTTTCTTT CASSLVGTGGQYTEAFF
- - TRBJ2-1 TRBV15 TGTGCCACCAGCAGAGACGCCCGGGACTCGCGCTGGAATGAGCAGTTCTTC CATSRDARDSRWNEQFF
- - TRBJ2-7 TRBV21-1 TGTGCCAGCAGCATATTGGACAGGGGGGCCTACGAGCAGTACTTC CASSILDRGAYEQYF
- - TRBJ1-2 TRBV19 TGTGCCAGTAGCGGTACCGGACAGTCCTATGGCTACACCTTC CASSGTGQSYGYTF
- once TRBJ2-7 TRBV10-3 TGTGCCATCAGTGAAGGCCGGAGCTCCTACGAGCAGTACTTC CAISEGRSSYEQYF
TRBD1 - TRBJ1-1 TRBV19 TGTGCCAGTAGCTCCCCCGGGACAGGGGTAACTGAAGCTTTCTTT CASSSPGTGVTEAFF
TRBD1 - TRBJ2-1 TRBV11-3 TGTGCCAGCAGCTTAGCGCCCGGGACAGACTACAATGAGCAGTTCTTC CASSLAPGTDYNEQFF
TRBD1 - TRBJ2-6 TRBV29-1 TGCAGCGTTAATACAGGGGCTGGGGCCAACGTCCTGACTTTC CSVNTGAGANVLTF
- - TRBJ2-7 TRBV10-2 TGCGCCAGCAGTGAGGATCTGGGAACCTACGAGCAGTACTTC CASSEDLGTYEQYF
TRBD1 - TRBJ2-7 TRBV11-3 TGTGCCAGCAGCCCGGGACAGGGGACCAACGAGCAGTACTTC CASSPGQGTNEQYF
- once TRBJ2-7 TRBV29-1 TGCAGCGTTGTCCGGCAGAACCTGTTCTACGAGCAGTACTTC CSVVRQNLFYEQYF
- - TRBJ2-7 TRBV9 TGTGCCAGCAGCGTAGGGAATAGGGGCTACGAGCAGTACTTC CASSVGNRGYEQYF